The clone carrying this TCR beta chain was counted only a few times. Its antigen is not identified. These data belong to a study of cytomegalovirus exposure and HLA in healthy donors. Study-wide findings and caveats: Clusters of TCRs from the first cohort tended to co-occur in the roughly 120 validation repertoires (as a later analysis found). Accounts indicate the classifier identified cytomegalovirus status with strong specificity and sensitivity. Despite most TCR sequences being rare, some public TCRs occurred in many donors.

Libraries were prepared by immunoSEQ multiplex PCR; TCRdb keeps only in-frame clonotypes and omits some of them. The sample shows about 98,000 clones, more than 75% of them seen only once. This CDR3 region has 15 residues. V lost 4 bases to trimming and J lost 6 bases; unmatched junction nucleotides: 9. Germline V CDR1 and CDR2: LGHNA, YSLEER. Sequencing was performed on PBMCs. The rearrangement uses TRBV4-3 and TRBJ2-7, with 10 bases lining up with TRBD1. The sequence was obtained from a man aged 18-30 years in good health and CMV-seropositive. The CDR3: CASSRLGTGVGEQYF. CDR3 DNA sequence: TGCGCCAGCAGCCGACTAGGGACAGGGGTGGGCGAGCAGTACTTC.